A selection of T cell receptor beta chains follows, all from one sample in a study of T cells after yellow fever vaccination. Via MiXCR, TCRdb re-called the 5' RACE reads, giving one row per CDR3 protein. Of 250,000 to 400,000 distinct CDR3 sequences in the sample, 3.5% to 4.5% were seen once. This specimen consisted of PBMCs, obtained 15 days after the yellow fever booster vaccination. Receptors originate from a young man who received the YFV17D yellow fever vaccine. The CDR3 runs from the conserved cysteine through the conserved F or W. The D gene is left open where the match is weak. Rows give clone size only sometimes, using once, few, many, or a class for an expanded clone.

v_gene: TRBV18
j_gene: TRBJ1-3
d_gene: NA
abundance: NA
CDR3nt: TGTGCCAGCTCAGCGGTCGTCGGGCAGAGCTCTGGAAACACCATATATTTT
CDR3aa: CASSAVVGQSSGNTIYF

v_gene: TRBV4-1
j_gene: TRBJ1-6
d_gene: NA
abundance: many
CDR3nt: TGCGCCAGCAGCCAGCAAGGGGTAAATTCACCCCTCCACTTT
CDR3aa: CASSQQGVNSPLHF

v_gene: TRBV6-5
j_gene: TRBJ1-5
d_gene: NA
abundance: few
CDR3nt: TGTGCCAGCAGTCCAAATTGGGAGAATCAGCCCCAGCATTTT
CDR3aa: CASSPNWENQPQHF

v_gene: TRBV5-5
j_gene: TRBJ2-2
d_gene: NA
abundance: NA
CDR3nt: TGTGCCAGCAGCTTGGTTCCAGGCGCTTACACCGGGGAGCTGTTTTTT
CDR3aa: CASSLVPGAYTGELFF

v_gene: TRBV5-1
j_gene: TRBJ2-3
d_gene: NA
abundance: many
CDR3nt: TGCGCCAGCAGCTTGTTAGGGTTGGGCGATACGCAGTATTTT
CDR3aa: CASSLLGLGDTQYF

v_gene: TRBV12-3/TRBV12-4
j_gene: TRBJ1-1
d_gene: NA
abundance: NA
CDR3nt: TGTGCCAGCAGTTACAGGGCTCCTGAAGCTTTCTTT
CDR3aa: CASSYRAPEAFF

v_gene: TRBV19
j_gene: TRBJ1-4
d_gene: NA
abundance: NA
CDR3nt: TGTGCCAGTACTGAAACAGGGTATGATGAAAAACTGTTTTTT
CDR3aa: CASTETGYDEKLFF

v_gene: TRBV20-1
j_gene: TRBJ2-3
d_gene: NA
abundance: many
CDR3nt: TGCAGTGCTAGCGGGGAGTATTACGGGACAGATACGCAGTATTTT
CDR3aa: CSASGEYYGTDTQYF

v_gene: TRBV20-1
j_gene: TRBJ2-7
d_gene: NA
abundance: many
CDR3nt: TGCAGTGCTTCACCAAACCGGCTAGGGGACTACGAGCAGTACTTC
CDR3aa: CSASPNRLGDYEQYF

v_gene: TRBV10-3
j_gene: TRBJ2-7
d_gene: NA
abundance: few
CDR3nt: TGTGCCATCAGTGGCGGGGACTCCTACGAGCAGTACTTC
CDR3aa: CAISGGDSYEQYF

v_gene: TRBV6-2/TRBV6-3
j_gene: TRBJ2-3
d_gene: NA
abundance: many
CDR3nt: TGTGCCAGCAGTTTCCAGACTTACCCTAGCACAGATACGCAGTATTTT
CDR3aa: CASSFQTYPSTDTQYF

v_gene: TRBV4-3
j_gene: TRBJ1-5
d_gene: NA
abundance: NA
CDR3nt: TGCGCCAGCAGCCAAGTGCGGGGAAGTCGTCAGCCCCAGCATTTT
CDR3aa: CASSQVRGSRQPQHF

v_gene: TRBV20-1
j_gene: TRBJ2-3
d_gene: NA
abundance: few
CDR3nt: TGCAGTGTCCCGGGGGAGGGCACAGATACGCAGTATTTT
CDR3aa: CSVPGEGTDTQYF

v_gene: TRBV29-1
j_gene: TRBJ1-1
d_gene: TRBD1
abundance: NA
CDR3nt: TGCAGCGTGGACAGGGCCAGTAATGGGGAAGCTTTCTTT
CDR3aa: CSVDRASNGEAFF

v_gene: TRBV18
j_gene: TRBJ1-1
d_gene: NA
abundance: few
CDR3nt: TGTGCCAGCTCAAGCCGGACATCAGGGAACACTGAAGCTTTCTTT
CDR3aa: CASSSRTSGNTEAFF

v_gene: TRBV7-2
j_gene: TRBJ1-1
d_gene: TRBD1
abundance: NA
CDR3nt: TGTGCCAGCAGCGTGGGACAGGAAGCTTTCTTT
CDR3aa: CASSVGQEAFF

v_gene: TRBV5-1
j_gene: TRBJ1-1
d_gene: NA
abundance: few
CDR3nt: TGCGCCAGCAGCTTATCTCAGCTCATGAACACTGAAGCTTTCTTT
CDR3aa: CASSLSQLMNTEAFF

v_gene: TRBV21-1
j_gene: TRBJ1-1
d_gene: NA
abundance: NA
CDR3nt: TGTGCCACCGCTAAACTCCCAGCCCTAAGGCCCTCCATGAACACTGAAGCTTTCTTT
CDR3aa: CATAKLPALRPSMNTEAFF

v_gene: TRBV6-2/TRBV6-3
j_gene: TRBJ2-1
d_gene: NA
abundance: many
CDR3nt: TGTGCCAGCAGACCCCGAGGGGGTGAGCAGTTCTTC
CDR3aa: CASRPRGGEQFF

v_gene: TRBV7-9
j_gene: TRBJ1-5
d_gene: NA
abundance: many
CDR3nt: TGTGCCAGCAGCCTCCCAGGGCAGCCCCAGCATTTT
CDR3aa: CASSLPGQPQHF

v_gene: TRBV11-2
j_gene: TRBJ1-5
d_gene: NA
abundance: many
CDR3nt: TGTGCCAGCAGCTTAGATGGCGGGAATCAGCCCCAGCATTTT
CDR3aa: CASSLDGGNQPQHF

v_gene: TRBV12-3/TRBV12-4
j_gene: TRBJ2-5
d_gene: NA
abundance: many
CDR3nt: TGTGCCAGCAGAAGTTTACAGGGAGTGGAGACCCAGTACTTC
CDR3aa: CASRSLQGVETQYF

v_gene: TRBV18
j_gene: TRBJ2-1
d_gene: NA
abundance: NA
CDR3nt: TGTGCCAGCTCACCGACGAACCAAAATGAGCAGTTCTTC
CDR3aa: CASSPTNQNEQFF

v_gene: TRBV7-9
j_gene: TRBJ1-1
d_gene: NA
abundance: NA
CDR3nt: TGTGCCAGCAGCCTCCCAGGGATCACTGAAGCTTTCTTT
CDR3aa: CASSLPGITEAFF

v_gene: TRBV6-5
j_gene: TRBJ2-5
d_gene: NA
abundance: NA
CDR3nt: TGTGCCAGCAGTTACAATCAGGGTCAAGAGACCCAGTACTTC
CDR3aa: CASSYNQGQETQYF

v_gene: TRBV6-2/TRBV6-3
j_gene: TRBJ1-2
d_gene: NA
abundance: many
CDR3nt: TGTGCCAGCAGTGCCGAATATACCTACACCTTC
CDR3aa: CASSAEYTYTF

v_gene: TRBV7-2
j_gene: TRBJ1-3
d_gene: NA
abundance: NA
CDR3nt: TGTGCCAGCAGCCCTATGGAACATGCGGGAAACACCATATATTTT
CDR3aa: CASSPMEHAGNTIYF

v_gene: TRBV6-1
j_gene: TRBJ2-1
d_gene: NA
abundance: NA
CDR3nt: TGTGCCAGCAGGGAGCAGCTGGCTACCGGGAATGAGCAGTTCTTC
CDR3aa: CASREQLATGNEQFF

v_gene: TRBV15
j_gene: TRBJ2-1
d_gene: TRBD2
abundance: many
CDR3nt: TGTGCCACCAGGGGGACTAGCGGGGGCGCAACCTACAATGAGCAGTTCTTC
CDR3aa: CATRGTSGGATYNEQFF

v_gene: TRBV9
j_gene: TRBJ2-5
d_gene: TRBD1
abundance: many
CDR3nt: TGTGCCAGCAGCGTAGAATTCCGGGACAGAGAGGAGACCCAGTACTTC
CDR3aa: CASSVEFRDREETQYF

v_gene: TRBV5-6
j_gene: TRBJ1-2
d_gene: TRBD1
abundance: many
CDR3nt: TGTGCCAGCAGCCGACCAGAGGGACAGCCCTATGGCTACACCTTC
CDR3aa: CASSRPEGQPYGYTF

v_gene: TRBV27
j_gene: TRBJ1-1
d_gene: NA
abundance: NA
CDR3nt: TGTGCCAGCAGTTTATTCAAGGACACTGAAGCTTTCTTT
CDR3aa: CASSLFKDTEAFF

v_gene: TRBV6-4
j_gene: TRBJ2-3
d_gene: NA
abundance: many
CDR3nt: TGTGCCAGCAGCCCCCGAGTAGTAGAGGAGGCAGATACGCAGTATTTT
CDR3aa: CASSPRVVEEADTQYF

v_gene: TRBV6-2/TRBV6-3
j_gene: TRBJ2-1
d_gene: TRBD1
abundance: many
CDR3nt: TGTGCCAGCACCGACAGGGGACAGGGACACAATGAGCAGTTCTTC
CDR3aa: CASTDRGQGHNEQFF

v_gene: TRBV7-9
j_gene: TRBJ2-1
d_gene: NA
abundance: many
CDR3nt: TGTGCCAGCAGCCCCCCCCAGGGAGGCAATGAGCAGTTCTTC
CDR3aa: CASSPPQGGNEQFF

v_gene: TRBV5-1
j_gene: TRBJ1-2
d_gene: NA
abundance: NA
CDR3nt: TGCGCCAGCAGCTTGGATACAGCAACCTATGGCTACACCTTC
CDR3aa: CASSLDTATYGYTF

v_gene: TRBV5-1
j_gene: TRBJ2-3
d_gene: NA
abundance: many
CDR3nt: TGCGCCAGCAGCTTGGCGGACTACGCCACAGATACGCAGTATTTT
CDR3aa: CASSLADYATDTQYF

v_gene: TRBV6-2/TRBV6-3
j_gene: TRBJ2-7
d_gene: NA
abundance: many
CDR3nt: TGTGCCAGCAGTTACATACAGAGCTACGAGCAGTACTTC
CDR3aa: CASSYIQSYEQYF

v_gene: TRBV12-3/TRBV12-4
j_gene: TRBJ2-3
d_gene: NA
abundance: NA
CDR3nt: TGTGCCAGCAGTGCGGACCAGACGGTGGGCGCAGATACGCAGTATTTT
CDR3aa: CASSADQTVGADTQYF

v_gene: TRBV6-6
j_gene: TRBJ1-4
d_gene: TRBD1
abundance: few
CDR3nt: TGTGCCAGCAGTTACGCTACGGGACAGCCAACTAATGAAAAACTGTTTTTT
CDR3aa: CASSYATGQPTNEKLFF

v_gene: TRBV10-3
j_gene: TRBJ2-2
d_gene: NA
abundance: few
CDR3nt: TGTGCCGTCTCGGGGGGCTTGAACACCGGGGAGCTGTTTTTT
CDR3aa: CAVSGGLNTGELFF

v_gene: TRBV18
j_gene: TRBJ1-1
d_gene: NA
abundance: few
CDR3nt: TGTGCCAGCTCACCTCAGGGGGAAGCTTTCTTT
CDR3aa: CASSPQGEAFF

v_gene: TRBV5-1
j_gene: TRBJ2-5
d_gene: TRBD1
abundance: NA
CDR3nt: TGCGCCAGCAGCGAACAGGGGGCCCAAGAGACCCAGTACTTC
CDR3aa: CASSEQGAQETQYF

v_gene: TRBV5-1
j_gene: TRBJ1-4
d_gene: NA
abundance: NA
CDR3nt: TGCGCCAGCACCGCCACGGGGGGACCGGGGGAAAAACTGTTTTTT
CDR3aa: CASTATGGPGEKLFF

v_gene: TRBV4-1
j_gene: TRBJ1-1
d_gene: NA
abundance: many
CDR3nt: TGCGCCAGCAGCCGAAAGGACACGGAAGCTTTCTTT
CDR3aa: CASSRKDTEAFF